A single sample gave rise to the 18 T cell receptor beta chains below, sequenced in a study of shared T cell receptors in the human thymus. Generated by immunoSEQ multiplex PCR, the TCRdb table keeps only in-frame clones and is missing some. The data hold more than 550,000 clones, with approximately 85% observed a single time. These same records also appear under a second study, on human thymus T cells.

The sequenced sample consisted of thymocytes. The receptors come from a girl under three years old with a congenital heart defect.

This clone was observed a single time. CDR3 coding DNA: TGTGCCAGCAGTGATCTTTGGACCCAGTACTTC. Its protein is CASSDLWTQYF. V and J are TRBV6-1 and TRBJ2-5; D is undetermined. Trimming pared 3 bases from V and 7 bases from J, leaving 6 bases between. Germline CDR1 is MNHNS and CDR2 is SASEGT. The CDR3 extends over 11 amino acids.

The rearrangement uses TRBV7-9 and TRBJ2-1; D may be TRBD2 (6 bases). The ends were cut back, 5 bases at V and 1 base at J, with 15 bases in the middle. The CDR3 contains 16 residues. CDR1 is SEHNR, CDR2 FQNEAQ, per germline (reference sequence). The CDR3: CASSPRGTFSYNEQFF. CDR3 bases: TGTGCCAGCAGCCCCCGCGGGACTTTTTCCTACAATGAGCAGTTCTTC.

The sample holds a few counts of this clone. This chain joins TRBV2 and TRBJ1-1; no clear D. CDR1 is SNHLY, CDR2 FYNNEI, per germline. V was cut by 6 bases and J by 4 bases, with 18 bases left in between. The CDR3 is 15 amino acids. The CDR3 protein is CASSWGGRRSTEAFF. The CDR3, as DNA: TGTGCCAGCAGCTGGGGTGGGAGGAGGAGCACTGAAGCTTTCTTT.

V is TRBV19 and J is TRBJ1-2; TRBD1 agrees at 8 bases. The length of the CDR3 is 17 residues. V lost 7 bases, J lost 0 bases, and 13 bases stayed unmatched. The germline gives CDR1 LNHDA, CDR2 SQIVND (reference sequence). As DNA, the CDR3 is TGTGCCAGTACTGCACGGGACAGGCCACAAGCTAACTATGGCTACACCTTC. It encodes CASTARDRPQANYGYTF. Full variable domain (missing parts from reference TRBV19 and TRBJ1-2): DGGITQSPKYLFRKEGQNVTLSCEQNLNHDAMYWYRQDPGQGLRLIYYSQIVNDFQKGDIAEGYSVSREKKESFPLTVTSAQKNPTAFYLCASTARDRPQANYGYTFGSGTRLTVV.

The CDR3 reads CASNPRGTTYNEQFF. The CDR3 region has the DNA TGTGCCAGCAATCCCAGGGGGACCACCTACAATGAGCAGTTCTTC. The chain links TRBV27 to TRBJ2-1; TRBD1 aligns across 7 bases. Germline CDR1 and CDR2: MNHEY and SMNVEV (reference sequence). After removal of 7 bases from V and 2 bases from J, the junction contained 8 bases not matched to a gene. This CDR3 contains 15 residues.

The chain employs TRBV5-1 and TRBJ2-6, with 8 bases identical to TRBD1. This CDR3 has 16 residues. CDR1 and CDR2 from the germline V gene are SGHRS and YFSETQ. V gave up 4 bases and J gave up 1 base; unmatched junction bases: 4. The CDR3 loop reads CASSPGQVSGANVLTF. The CDR3 DNA follows: TGCGCCAGCAGCCCGGGACAGGTTTCTGGGGCCAACGTCCTGACTTTC.

This clone was seen a handful of times. The V gene is TRBV9, the J gene TRBJ1-4; weak D call: TRBD1 (5 bases). From germline, CDR1 is SGDLS and CDR2 YYNGEE. V lost 2 bases to trimming and J lost 3 bases, with 11 bases between them. CDR3 length: 15 amino acids. The CDR3 region is CASSVRGSPNEKLFF. DNA of the CDR3: TGTGCCAGCAGCGTGCGGGGGTCCCCTAATGAAAAACTGTTTTTT.

The chain has TRBV13 and TRBJ2-1, with unresolved D. Per germline, CDR1 PRHDT and CDR2 FYEKMQ (reference sequence). The CDR3 is 15 residues long. V was trimmed by 2 bases and J by 4 bases, leaving 12 bases between them. CDR3 residues: CASSLWPRPYNEQFF. CDR3 coding DNA: TGTGCCAGCAGCTTATGGCCTAGACCATACAATGAGCAGTTCTTC.

In its sample, this clone was seen once. V is TRBV7-2 and J is TRBJ2-2; perhaps TRBD1 as D (6 bases). This CDR3 spans 13 amino acids. V gave up 1 base and J gave up 7 bases, with 7 bases separating them. The germline CDR1 and CDR2 sequences are SGHTA and FQGNSA. The CDR3 region is CASSLEGVGELFF. The CDR3 DNA follows: TGTGCCAGCAGCTTAGAGGGGGTCGGGGAGCTGTTTTTT.

This chain connects TRBV28 to TRBJ1-1, with D perhaps TRBD1 (5 bases). This CDR3 has 15 residues. From germline, CDR1 is MDHEN and CDR2 SYDVKM. Trimming shortened V by 6 bases and J by 4 bases, and 18 bases separated the two germline ends. The CDR3 DNA reads as TGTGCCAGCAGCTCCAAAAGACGGGGGTGCACTGAAGCTTTCTTT. Translating gives CASSSKRRGCTEAFF.

This clone was counted only a few times. The chain combines TRBV4-2 with TRBJ1-4; 10 positions agree with TRBD1. There are 20 residues in the CDR3. The germline gives CDR1 LGHNA, CDR2 YNFKEQ. V dropped 0 bases and J dropped 8; count of bases not matched to a gene: 18. The DNA of the CDR3 is TGTGCCAGCAGCCAAGATCCGATCGGGGACAGGGGCCCCCCGGGGGAAAAACTGTTTTTT. Protein product: CASSQDPIGDRGPPGEKLFF.

This chain uses TRBV28 with TRBJ2-7; TRBD1 matches at 12 bases. V lost 2 bases, J lost 3 bases, and 8 bases stayed unmatched. The CDR3 is made up of 17 amino acids. Germline-derived CDR1 and CDR2 are MDHEN and SYDVKM. CDR3: CASSLGGDRGHFYEQYF. CDR3 DNA: TGTGCCAGCAGTTTAGGGGGGGACAGGGGGCACTTCTACGAGCAGTACTTC.

The rearrangement links TRBV2 to TRBJ2-3; the D gene is possibly TRBD1 (6 bases). CDR3 size: 16 residues. V gave up 6 bases and J gave up 3 bases, with 19 bases separating them. CDR1 SNHLY and CDR2 FYNNEI come from the germline V gene. CDR3 sequence reads: CASSEPGHRETDTQYF. CDR3 nucleotides: TGTGCCAGCAGCGAGCCGGGACACAGAGAAACAGATACGCAGTATTTT.

The V call is TRBV28, the J call TRBJ2-3; a possible D gene is TRBD2 (7 bases). Germline V lookup: CDR1 MDHEN, CDR2 SYDVKM. V was trimmed by 0 bases and J by 5 bases, leaving 12 bases between them. The CDR3 contains 15 residues. The CDR3 protein is CASSLCTGGVDTQYF. CDR3 DNA sequence: TGTGCCAGCAGTTTATGTACGGGGGGCGTAGATACGCAGTATTTT. The complete variable domain, with remaining parts taken from reference TRBV28 and TRBJ2-3, reads DVKVTQSSRYLVKRTGEKVFLECVQDMDHENMFWYRQDPGLGLRLIYFSYDVKMKEKGDIPEGYSVSREKKERFSLILESASTNQTSMYLCASSLCTGGVDTQYFGPGTRLTVL.

CDR3 coding DNA: TGTGCCAGCAGCTCCCCGGGACAGGGTAACGCCGGGGAGCTGTTTTTT. Translating gives CASSSPGQGNAGELFF. V gene TRBV5-6 combines with J gene TRBJ2-2, with TRBD1 identical over 9 bases. CDR3 size: 16 residues. With V trimmed by 3 bases and J by 6 bases, 9 bases remained unmatched. Germline-derived CDR1 and CDR2 are SGHDT and YYEEEE.

The chain joins TRBV6-5 to TRBJ2-3; TRBD2 agrees at 12 bases. V was pared by 6 bases and J by 3 bases, with 4 bases of the junction left unmatched. This CDR3 is built from 15 residues. The germline V gene has CDR1 MNHEY and CDR2 SVGAGI. DNA of the CDR3: TGTGCCAGCAGGCTAGCGGGGGGGCCTACAGATACGCAGTATTTT. Its translation is CASRLAGGPTDTQYF.

The J gene is TRBJ1-1, the V gene TRBV6-1, with a weak D call TRBD1 (6 bases). The CDR3 consists of 12 residues. Germline loops: CDR1 MNHNS, CDR2 SASEGT. V lost 5 bases and J 8 bases, leaving 12 bases between the germline ends. This CDR3 reads CASSQGWGEAFF. The CDR3 coding sequence is TGTGCCAGCAGTCAGGGGTGGGGGGAAGCTTTCTTT.

V usage is TRBV4-2 and J usage is TRBJ2-5, with D hard to call. Trimming pared 5 bases from V and 5 bases from J, leaving 6 bases between. Germline CDR1 is LGHNA and CDR2 is YNFKEQ. The CDR3 sequence is 11 residues long. The CDR3 nucleotides read TGTGCCAGCAGCAGTGAGGAGACCCAGTACTTC. Residues: CASSSEETQYF.